The 2 T cell receptor beta chains below come from one sample, sequenced in a study of shared T cell receptors in the human thymus. Produced via immunoSEQ multiplex PCR; TCRdb's table is partial and in-frame only. The repertoire consists of about 660,000 clones, with approximately 87% occurring once and the leading ten covering about 0.01%. The same sample was also studied in work on human thymus T cells.

The sample taken for sequencing was thymocytes. Receptor source: a boy under two years old with a congenital heart defect.

The rearrangement links TRBV11-3 to TRBJ2-4, with TRBD2 matching 13 bases. V dropped 4 bases and J dropped 0; count of bases not matched to a gene: 9. CDR3 size: 19 residues. Germline V lookup: CDR1 SGHNT, CDR2 YENEEA. DNA for the CDR3: TGTGCCAGCAGCTCCCAGACTAGCGGGAGGCGAGGAGCCAAAAACATTCAGTACTTC. This gives the protein CASSSQTSGRRGAKNIQYF.

V and J are TRBV2 and TRBJ2-1; 12 nucleotides line up with TRBD2. There are 18 residues in the CDR3. Losses at the gene ends were 0 bases for V and 0 bases for J; bases not matched to a gene: 3. Germline CDR1 and CDR2: SNHLY and FYNNEI. CDR3 loop: CASSEALTSGSSYNEQFF. CDR3 nucleotide sequence: TGTGCCAGCAGTGAAGCTCTGACTAGCGGGAGCTCCTACAATGAGCAGTTCTTC. The entire variable domain, with the rest obtained from reference TRBV2 and TRBJ2-1, is as follows: EPEVTQTPSHQVTQMGQEVILRCVPISNHLYFYWYRQILGQKVEFLVSFYNNEISEKSEIFDDQFSVERPDGSNFTLKIRSTKLEDSAMYFCASSEALTSGSSYNEQFFGPGTRLTVL.